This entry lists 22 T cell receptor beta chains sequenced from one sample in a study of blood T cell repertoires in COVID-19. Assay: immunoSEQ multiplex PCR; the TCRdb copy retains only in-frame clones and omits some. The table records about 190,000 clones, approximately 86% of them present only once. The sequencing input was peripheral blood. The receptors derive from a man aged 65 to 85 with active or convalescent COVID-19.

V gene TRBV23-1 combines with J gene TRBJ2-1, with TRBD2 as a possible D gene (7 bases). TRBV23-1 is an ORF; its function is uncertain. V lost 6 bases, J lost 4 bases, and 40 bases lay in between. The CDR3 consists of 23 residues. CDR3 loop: CASSPGGGGAQKTNHPPYNEQFF. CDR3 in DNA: TGCGCCAGCAGCCCCGGAGGAGGGGGGGCTCAGAAAACCAACCACCCACCTTACAATGAGCAGTTCTTC.

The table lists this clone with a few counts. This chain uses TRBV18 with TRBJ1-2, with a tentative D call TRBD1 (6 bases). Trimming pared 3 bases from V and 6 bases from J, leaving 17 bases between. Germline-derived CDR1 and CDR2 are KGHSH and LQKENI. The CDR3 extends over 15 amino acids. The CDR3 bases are TGTGCCAGCTCACCCGGAGGACAGACTCTGAATGGCTACACCTTC. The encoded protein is CASSPGGQTLNGYTF.

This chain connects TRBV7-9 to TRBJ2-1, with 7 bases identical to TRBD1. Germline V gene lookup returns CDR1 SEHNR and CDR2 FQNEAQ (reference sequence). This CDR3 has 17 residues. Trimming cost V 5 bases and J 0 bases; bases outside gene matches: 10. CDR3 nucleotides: TGTGCCAGCAGCGGAAGAGGGGACAGCAACTCCTACAATGAGCAGTTCTTC. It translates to CASSGRGDSNSYNEQFF.

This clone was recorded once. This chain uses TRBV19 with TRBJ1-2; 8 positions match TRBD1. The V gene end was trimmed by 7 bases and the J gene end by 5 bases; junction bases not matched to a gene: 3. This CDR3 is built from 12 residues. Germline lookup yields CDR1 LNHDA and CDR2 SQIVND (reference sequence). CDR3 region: CASTNRGYGYTF. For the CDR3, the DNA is TGTGCCAGTACGAACAGGGGGTATGGCTACACCTTC.

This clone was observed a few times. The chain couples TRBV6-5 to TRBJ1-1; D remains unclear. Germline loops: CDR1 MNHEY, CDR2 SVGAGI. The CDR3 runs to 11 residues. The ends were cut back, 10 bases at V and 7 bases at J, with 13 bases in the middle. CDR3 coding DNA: TGTGCCACCGTCTCCCCGGGTGAAGCTTTCTTT. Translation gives CATVSPGEAFF.

Here the CDR3 DNA reads TGTGCCAGCAGTTGGAAGGGACAGGTGGCTCGGCCCCAGCATTTT. Translating gives CASSWKGQVARPQHF. The chain joins TRBV6-2 or TRBV6-3 to TRBJ1-5; TRBD1 matches at 8 bases. This CDR3 spans 15 amino acids. With 4 bases clipped from V and 9 bases from J, the junction kept 11 bases outside the gene matches. CDR1 is MNHEY and CDR2 is SVGEGT in the germline V gene.

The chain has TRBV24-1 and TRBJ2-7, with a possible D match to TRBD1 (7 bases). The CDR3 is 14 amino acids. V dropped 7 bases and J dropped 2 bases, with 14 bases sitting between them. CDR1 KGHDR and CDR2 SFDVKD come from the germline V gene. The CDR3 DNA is TGTGCCACCAGCCAAGGAGGGGGCCCCTACGAGCAGTACTTC. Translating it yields CATSQGGGPYEQYF.

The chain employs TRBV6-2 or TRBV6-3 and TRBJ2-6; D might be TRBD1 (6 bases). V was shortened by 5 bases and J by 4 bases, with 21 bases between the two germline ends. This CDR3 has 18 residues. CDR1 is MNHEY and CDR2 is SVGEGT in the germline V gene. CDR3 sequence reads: CASSDPPGTNIGANVLTF. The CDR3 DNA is TGTGCCAGCAGTGACCCCCCAGGGACAAATATCGGGGCCAACGTCCTGACTTTC.

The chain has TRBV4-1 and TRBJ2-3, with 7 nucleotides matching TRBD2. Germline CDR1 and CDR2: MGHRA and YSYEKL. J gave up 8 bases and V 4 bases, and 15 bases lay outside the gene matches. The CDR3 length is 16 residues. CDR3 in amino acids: CASSLPPGRGRLTQYF. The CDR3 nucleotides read TGCGCCAGCAGCCTCCCCCCGGGGCGGGGGAGACTTACGCAGTATTTT.

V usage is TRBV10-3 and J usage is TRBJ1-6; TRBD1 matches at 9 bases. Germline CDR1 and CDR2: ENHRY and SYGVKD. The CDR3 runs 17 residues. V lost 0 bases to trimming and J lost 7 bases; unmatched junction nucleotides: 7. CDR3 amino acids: CAISESKGTGNNSPLHF. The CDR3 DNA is TGTGCCATCAGTGAGTCGAAGGGGACAGGGAACAATTCACCCCTCCACTTT.

The CDR3 nucleotides read TGTGCCAGCAGCTTCGACAGTAACACCGGGGAGCTGTTTTTT. Amino acids: CASSFDSNTGELFF. The chain has TRBV5-6 and TRBJ2-2; D is perhaps TRBD1 (5 bases). This CDR3 region has 14 residues. Germline V gene data show CDR1 as SGHDT and CDR2 as YYEEEE. V was cut by 2 bases and J by 2 bases, with 7 bases left in between.

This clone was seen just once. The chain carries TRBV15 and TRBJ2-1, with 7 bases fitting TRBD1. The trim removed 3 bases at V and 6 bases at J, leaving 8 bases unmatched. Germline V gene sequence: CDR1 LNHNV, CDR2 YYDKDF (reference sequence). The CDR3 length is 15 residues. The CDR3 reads CATSRGTARSNEQFF. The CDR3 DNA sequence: TGTGCCACCAGCAGGGGGACAGCCCGTTCCAATGAGCAGTTCTTC.

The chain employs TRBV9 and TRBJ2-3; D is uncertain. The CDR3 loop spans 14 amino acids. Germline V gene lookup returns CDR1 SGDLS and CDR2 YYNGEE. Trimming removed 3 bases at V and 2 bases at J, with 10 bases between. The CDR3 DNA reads TGTGCCAGCAGCGAAAGCCGCCACACAGATACGCAGTATTTT. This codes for CASSESRHTDTQYF.

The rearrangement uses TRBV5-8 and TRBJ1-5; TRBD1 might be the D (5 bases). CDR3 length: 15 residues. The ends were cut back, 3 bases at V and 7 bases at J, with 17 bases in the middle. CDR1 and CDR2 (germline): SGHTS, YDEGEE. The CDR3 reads CASSSGRGGYQPQHF. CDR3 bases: TGTGCCAGCAGCTCGGGACGTGGGGGGTACCAGCCCCAGCATTTT.

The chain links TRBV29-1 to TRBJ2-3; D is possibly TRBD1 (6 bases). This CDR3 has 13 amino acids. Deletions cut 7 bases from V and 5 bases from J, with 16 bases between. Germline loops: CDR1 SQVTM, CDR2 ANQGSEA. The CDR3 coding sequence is TGCAGCGCTAATACAGGGCGCGGAGATACGCAGTATTTT. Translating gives CSANTGRGDTQYF.

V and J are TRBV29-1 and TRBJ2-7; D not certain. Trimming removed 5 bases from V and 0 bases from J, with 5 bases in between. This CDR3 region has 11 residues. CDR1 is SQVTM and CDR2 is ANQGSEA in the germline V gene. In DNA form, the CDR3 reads TGCAGCGTTATTAGCTCCTACGAGCAGTACTTC. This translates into CSVISSYEQYF.

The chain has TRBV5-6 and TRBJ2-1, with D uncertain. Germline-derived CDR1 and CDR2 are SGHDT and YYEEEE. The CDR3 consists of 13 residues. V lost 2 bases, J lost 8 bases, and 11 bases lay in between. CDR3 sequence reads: CASSFPLSDEQFF. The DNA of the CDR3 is TGTGCCAGCAGCTTCCCCCTGAGTGATGAGCAGTTCTTC.

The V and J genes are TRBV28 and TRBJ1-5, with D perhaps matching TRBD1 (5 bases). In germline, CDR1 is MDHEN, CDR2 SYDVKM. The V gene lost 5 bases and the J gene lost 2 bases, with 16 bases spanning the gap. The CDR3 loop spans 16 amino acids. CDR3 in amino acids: CASSHLRARGNQPQHF. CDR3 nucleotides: TGTGCCAGCAGTCATCTCAGGGCGCGTGGCAATCAGCCCCAGCATTTT. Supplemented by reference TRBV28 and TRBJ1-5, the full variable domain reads DVKVTQSSRYLVKRTGEKVFLECVQDMDHENMFWYRQDPGLGLRLIYFSYDVKMKEKGDIPEGYSVSREKKERFSLILESASTNQTSMYLCASSHLRARGNQPQHFGDGTRLSIL.

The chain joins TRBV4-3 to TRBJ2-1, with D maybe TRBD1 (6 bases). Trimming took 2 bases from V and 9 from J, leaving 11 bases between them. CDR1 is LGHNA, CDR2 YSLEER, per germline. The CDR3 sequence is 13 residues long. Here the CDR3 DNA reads TGCGCCAGCAGCCAAAGGACAGATACTGAGCAGTTCTTC. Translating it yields CASSQRTDTEQFF.

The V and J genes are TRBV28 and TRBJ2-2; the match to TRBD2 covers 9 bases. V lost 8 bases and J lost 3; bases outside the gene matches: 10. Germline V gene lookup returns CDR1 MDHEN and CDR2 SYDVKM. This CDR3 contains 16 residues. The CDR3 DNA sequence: TGTGCCAGCTCGGGCGGGAGGGCCGGCTACACCGGGGAGCTGTTTTTT. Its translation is CASSGGRAGYTGELFF.

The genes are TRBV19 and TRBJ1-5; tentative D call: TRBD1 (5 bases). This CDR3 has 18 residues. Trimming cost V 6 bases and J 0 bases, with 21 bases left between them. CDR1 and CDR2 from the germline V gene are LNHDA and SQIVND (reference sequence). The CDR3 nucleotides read TGTGCCAGTAGGGCGGGACTCCAAAGGGGTTATAGCAATCAGCCCCAGCATTTT. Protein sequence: CASRAGLQRGYSNQPQHF.

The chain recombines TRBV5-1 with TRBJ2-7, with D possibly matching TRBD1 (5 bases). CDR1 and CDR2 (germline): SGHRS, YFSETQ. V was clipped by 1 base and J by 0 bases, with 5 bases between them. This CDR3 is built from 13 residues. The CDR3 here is CASSLTGSYEQYF. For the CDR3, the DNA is TGCGCCAGCAGCTTGACAGGCTCCTACGAGCAGTACTTC.